The rows below give T cell receptor beta chains drawn from one sample of a study of shared clonotypes between healthy human individuals. Measured with immunoSEQ multiplex PCR; TCRdb has only the in-frame clones, and not every one. Of 400,000 or so clones detected, 96% appear once; the ten largest clones hold about 0.32%. Sample: memory CD8+ T cells sorted from blood. The receptors here all came from a man under 40 in good health. Each CDR3 is given with its conserved first and last residue. Fields, in order: D gene, V gene, clone size, J gene, CDR3 protein, CDR3 DNA. A D gene is named only where the DNA matches it firmly. Not all rows give a size; the values are once, few, many and, for expanded clones, a class.

D gene: .
V gene: TRBV28
clone size: .
J gene: TRBJ2-3
CDR3 protein: CASSLTGILTDTQYF
CDR3 DNA: TGTGCCAGCAGTTTGACGGGGATCCTTACAGATACGCAGTATTTT

D gene: .
V gene: TRBV28
clone size: .
J gene: TRBJ1-2
CDR3 protein: CASSPWMGGLVYYGYTF
CDR3 DNA: TGTGCCAGCAGTCCTTGGATGGGGGGATTAGTGTACTATGGCTACACCTTC

D gene: .
V gene: TRBV7-2
clone size: .
J gene: TRBJ2-1
CDR3 protein: CASNQGPDWAEQFF
CDR3 DNA: TGTGCCAGCAACCAGGGTCCAGACTGGGCTGAGCAGTTCTTC

D gene: .
V gene: TRBV15
clone size: few
J gene: TRBJ2-7
CDR3 protein: CATSRPPRDSLHYEQYF
CDR3 DNA: TGTGCCACCAGCAGACCCCCTCGGGACTCACTCCACTACGAGCAGTACTTC

D gene: TRBD2
V gene: TRBV5-1
clone size: .
J gene: TRBJ2-1
CDR3 protein: CASSSPSGKVYNEQFF
CDR3 DNA: TGCGCCAGCAGCTCTCCTAGCGGGAAGGTTTACAATGAGCAGTTCTTC

D gene: .
V gene: TRBV5-8
clone size: .
J gene: TRBJ2-7
CDR3 protein: CASTPVGGSYEQYF
CDR3 DNA: TGTGCCAGCACCCCGGTCGGGGGCTCCTACGAGCAGTACTTC

D gene: TRBD1
V gene: TRBV5-4
clone size: .
J gene: TRBJ1-2
CDR3 protein: CASSLMGQGNGYTF
CDR3 DNA: TGTGCCAGCAGCTTAATGGGACAGGGGAATGGCTACACCTTC

D gene: .
V gene: TRBV4-1
clone size: .
J gene: TRBJ2-7
CDR3 protein: CASSKTGSYEQYF
CDR3 DNA: TGCGCCAGCAGCAAGACGGGGAGCTACGAGCAGTACTTC

D gene: .
V gene: TRBV6-5
clone size: .
J gene: TRBJ1-5
CDR3 protein: CASSYSERQPQHF
CDR3 DNA: TGTGCCAGCAGTTACTCGGAACGGCAGCCCCAGCATTTT

D gene: TRBD2
V gene: TRBV6-5
clone size: .
J gene: TRBJ2-1
CDR3 protein: CASGLAGGNEQFF
CDR3 DNA: TGTGCCAGTGGACTAGCGGGAGGCAATGAGCAGTTCTTC

D gene: TRBD1
V gene: TRBV4-1
clone size: .
J gene: TRBJ1-2
CDR3 protein: CASSRADRDNYGYTF
CDR3 DNA: TGCGCCAGCAGCCGAGCAGACAGGGATAACTATGGCTACACCTTC

D gene: TRBD2
V gene: TRBV5-1
clone size: .
J gene: TRBJ2-1
CDR3 protein: CASSPGTSGRGNTEQFF
CDR3 DNA: TGCGCCAGCAGCCCCGGGACTAGCGGGAGGGGCAATACTGAGCAGTTCTTC

D gene: .
V gene: TRBV4-1
clone size: .
J gene: TRBJ2-7
CDR3 protein: CASSRSWTIPTYEQYF
CDR3 DNA: TGCGCCAGCAGCCGATCATGGACGATCCCAACCTACGAGCAGTACTTC

D gene: .
V gene: TRBV6-1
clone size: .
J gene: TRBJ2-1
CDR3 protein: CASILGPGEYNEQFF
CDR3 DNA: TGTGCCAGCATCCTGGGTCCTGGGGAGTACAATGAGCAGTTCTTC

D gene: TRBD1
V gene: TRBV29-1
clone size: .
J gene: TRBJ1-1
CDR3 protein: CSAQGVTEAFF
CDR3 DNA: TGCAGCGCACAGGGGGTTACTGAAGCTTTCTTT

D gene: .
V gene: TRBV5-1
clone size: once
J gene: TRBJ2-6
CDR3 protein: CASRPSGANVLTF
CDR3 DNA: TGCGCCAGCAGACCCTCTGGGGCCAACGTCCTGACTTTC

D gene: .
V gene: TRBV18
clone size: .
J gene: TRBJ2-7
CDR3 protein: CASSREQGRGLDEQYF
CDR3 DNA: TGTGCCAGCTCACGCGAACAGGGCCGAGGACTGGACGAGCAGTACTTC

D gene: .
V gene: TRBV29-1
clone size: .
J gene: TRBJ2-7
CDR3 protein: CSVVGSGGVSSPEQYF
CDR3 DNA: TGCAGCGTTGTCGGGTCGGGTGGGGTGTCTTCCCCGGAGCAGTACTTC

D gene: .
V gene: TRBV7-9
clone size: .
J gene: TRBJ2-7
CDR3 protein: CASSLAQGRGITYEQYF
CDR3 DNA: TGTGCCAGCAGCTTAGCCCAGGGCAGGGGAATTACCTACGAGCAGTACTTC

D gene: .
V gene: TRBV5-1
clone size: once
J gene: TRBJ1-1
CDR3 protein: CASSLALGQGAFF
CDR3 DNA: TGCGCCAGCAGCTTGGCGTTAGGGCAGGGAGCTTTCTTT

D gene: .
V gene: TRBV2
clone size: .
J gene: TRBJ2-3
CDR3 protein: CASRTFGGGITDTQYF
CDR3 DNA: TGTGCCAGCAGGACATTCGGGGGAGGAATAACAGATACGCAGTATTTT

D gene: TRBD1
V gene: TRBV5-1
clone size: once
J gene: TRBJ2-3
CDR3 protein: CASSRSGGTGGTDTQYF
CDR3 DNA: TGCGCCAGCAGCAGATCGGGAGGGACAGGGGGCACAGATACGCAGTATTTT

D gene: TRBD1
V gene: TRBV4-2
clone size: .
J gene: TRBJ1-2
CDR3 protein: CASSQVGDRGYGYTF
CDR3 DNA: TGTGCCAGCAGCCAAGTAGGGGACAGGGGCTATGGCTACACCTTC

D gene: .
V gene: TRBV5-1
clone size: .
J gene: TRBJ2-3
CDR3 protein: CASSLGLSTDTQYF
CDR3 DNA: TGCGCCAGCAGCTTGGGGCTTAGCACAGATACGCAGTATTTT

D gene: TRBD1
V gene: TRBV6-6
clone size: .
J gene: TRBJ1-4
CDR3 protein: CASSSQGRGNEKLFF
CDR3 DNA: TGTGCCAGCAGTTCACAGGGGAGAGGGAATGAAAAACTGTTTTTT

D gene: .
V gene: TRBV19
clone size: .
J gene: TRBJ1-1
CDR3 protein: CASSRHSLLGTEAFF
CDR3 DNA: TGTGCCAGTAGTAGGCACAGTCTTTTAGGCACTGAAGCTTTCTTT

D gene: .
V gene: TRBV28
clone size: .
J gene: TRBJ1-1
CDR3 protein: CASRLSPGHNEAFF
CDR3 DNA: TGTGCCAGCAGATTATCTCCGGGACACAATGAAGCTTTCTTT

D gene: .
V gene: TRBV25-1
clone size: .
J gene: TRBJ1-1
CDR3 protein: CASSGSDTEAFF
CDR3 DNA: TGTGCCAGCTCAGGGTCGGACACTGAAGCTTTCTTT

D gene: TRBD1
V gene: TRBV6-6
clone size: .
J gene: TRBJ1-4
CDR3 protein: CASSQTGGGEKLFF
CDR3 DNA: TGTGCCAGCAGTCAGACAGGGGGCGGTGAAAAACTGTTTTTT

D gene: .
V gene: TRBV19
clone size: .
J gene: TRBJ2-5
CDR3 protein: CASSGRLGQETQYF
CDR3 DNA: TGTGCCAGTAGTGGCAGACTCGGCCAAGAGACCCAGTACTTC

D gene: .
V gene: TRBV28
clone size: .
J gene: TRBJ1-1
CDR3 protein: CASSFLGLSMLNEAFF
CDR3 DNA: TGTGCCAGCAGTTTTCTTGGGCTTAGTATGCTTAATGAAGCTTTCTTT

D gene: .
V gene: TRBV11-1
clone size: .
J gene: TRBJ1-3
CDR3 protein: CASSLAWQHASGNTIYF
CDR3 DNA: TGTGCCAGCAGCTTAGCGTGGCAGCATGCCTCTGGAAACACCATATATTTT

D gene: .
V gene: TRBV4-2
clone size: .
J gene: TRBJ2-3
CDR3 protein: CASSQDPGSSNTDTQYF
CDR3 DNA: TGTGCCAGCAGCCAAGATCCCGGGAGCTCTAACACAGATACGCAGTATTTT

D gene: .
V gene: TRBV9
clone size: .
J gene: TRBJ2-3
CDR3 protein: CASSVAPYTDTQYF
CDR3 DNA: TGTGCCAGCAGCGTAGCCCCTTACACAGATACGCAGTATTTT

D gene: .
V gene: TRBV7-9
clone size: .
J gene: TRBJ2-7
CDR3 protein: CASSVDHLYEQYF
CDR3 DNA: TGTGCCAGCAGCGTGGATCATCTCTACGAGCAGTACTTC

D gene: .
V gene: TRBV7-2
clone size: .
J gene: TRBJ1-1
CDR3 protein: CASSLAPERTEAFF
CDR3 DNA: TGTGCCAGCAGCTTAGCTCCAGAGAGGACTGAAGCTTTCTTT

D gene: .
V gene: TRBV6-5
clone size: .
J gene: TRBJ2-3
CDR3 protein: CASSYLLGDTQYF
CDR3 DNA: TGTGCCAGCAGTTACCTCCTGGGGGATACGCAGTATTTT

D gene: .
V gene: TRBV13
clone size: .
J gene: TRBJ1-4
CDR3 protein: CASSPPGVGSEKLFF
CDR3 DNA: TGTGCCAGCAGCCCCCCGGGAGTGGGGAGTGAAAAACTGTTTTTT

D gene: .
V gene: TRBV5-6
clone size: .
J gene: TRBJ2-3
CDR3 protein: CASSFGGFFTDTQYF
CDR3 DNA: TGTGCCAGCAGCTTCGGTGGGTTTTTCACAGATACGCAGTATTTT

D gene: .
V gene: TRBV6-1
clone size: once
J gene: TRBJ1-2
CDR3 protein: CASSVETKPPYPSYGYTF
CDR3 DNA: TGTGCCAGCAGTGTTGAGACAAAACCACCATACCCCAGCTATGGCTACACCTTC

D gene: .
V gene: TRBV2
clone size: .
J gene: TRBJ1-1
CDR3 protein: CASSDTGGMNTEAFF
CDR3 DNA: TGTGCCAGCAGTGATACGGGGGGCATGAACACTGAAGCTTTCTTT

D gene: .
V gene: TRBV6-5
clone size: once
J gene: TRBJ2-1
CDR3 protein: CASNRPSVGEQFF
CDR3 DNA: TGTGCCAGCAACCGCCCTAGCGTCGGTGAGCAGTTCTTC

D gene: .
V gene: TRBV9
clone size: .
J gene: TRBJ1-5
CDR3 protein: CASSVSGVGQPQHF
CDR3 DNA: TGTGCCAGCAGCGTATCAGGGGTTGGTCAGCCCCAGCATTTT

D gene: .
V gene: TRBV14
clone size: .
J gene: TRBJ2-7
CDR3 protein: CARTYEQYF
CDR3 DNA: TGTGCCAGGACCTACGAGCAGTACTTC

D gene: .
V gene: TRBV5-4
clone size: .
J gene: TRBJ2-3
CDR3 protein: CASSFKTSRDTDTQYF
CDR3 DNA: TGTGCCAGCAGCTTCAAAACTAGCCGAGACACAGATACGCAGTATTTT

D gene: .
V gene: TRBV4-2
clone size: .
J gene: TRBJ2-2
CDR3 protein: CASSQGPGPAGELFF
CDR3 DNA: TGTGCCAGCAGCCAAGGTCCGGGACCCGCCGGGGAGCTGTTTTTT

D gene: .
V gene: TRBV28
clone size: once
J gene: TRBJ1-3
CDR3 protein: CASSWGELSSGNTIYF
CDR3 DNA: TGTGCCAGCTCTTGGGGGGAGCTTTCCTCTGGAAACACCATATATTTT

D gene: .
V gene: TRBV7-9
clone size: .
J gene: TRBJ2-7
CDR3 protein: CASGLAVGTYEQYF
CDR3 DNA: TGTGCCAGCGGCTTAGCGGTTGGAACCTACGAGCAGTACTTC

D gene: .
V gene: TRBV6-5
clone size: .
J gene: TRBJ1-3
CDR3 protein: CASSSLRQTGNTIYF
CDR3 DNA: TGTGCCAGCAGTTCCCTGAGGCAGACTGGAAACACCATATATTTT

D gene: .
V gene: TRBV6-6
clone size: .
J gene: TRBJ2-7
CDR3 protein: CASSYSLKGANYEQYF
CDR3 DNA: TGTGCCAGCAGTTACTCCCTTAAGGGCGCGAACTACGAGCAGTACTTC

D gene: .
V gene: TRBV5-1
clone size: .
J gene: TRBJ2-2
CDR3 protein: CASSLFSGENTGELFF
CDR3 DNA: TGCGCCAGCAGCTTGTTCTCAGGGGAGAACACCGGGGAGCTGTTTTTT

D gene: TRBD1
V gene: TRBV5-1
clone size: .
J gene: TRBJ2-3
CDR3 protein: CASSLNRGSVDTQYF
CDR3 DNA: TGCGCCAGCAGCTTGAACAGGGGGTCGGTAGATACGCAGTATTTT

D gene: .
V gene: TRBV5-1
clone size: once
J gene: TRBJ2-1
CDR3 protein: CASSLGTDNEQFF
CDR3 DNA: TGCGCCAGCAGCCTGGGGACTGACAATGAGCAGTTCTTC

D gene: .
V gene: TRBV29-1
clone size: .
J gene: TRBJ2-2
CDR3 protein: CSVSGTNTGELFF
CDR3 DNA: TGCAGCGTTAGCGGAACGAACACCGGGGAGCTGTTTTTT

D gene: TRBD1
V gene: TRBV6-1
clone size: once
J gene: TRBJ1-6
CDR3 protein: CASTVRDRENSPLHF
CDR3 DNA: TGTGCCAGCACTGTCCGCGACAGGGAGAATTCACCCCTCCACTTT